These 10 T cell receptor beta chains share one sample of origin, sequenced in a study of T cells in Graves' hyperthyroidism and ophthalmopathy. Regions amplified from RNA transcripts were the TCR beta CDR3 regions. The TCR CDR3 first-round RT-PCR relied on the HTBI primer set. MiXCR, run by TCRdb on the multiplex PCR reads, gives a single entry per CDR3 protein. The repertoire holds about 340,000 distinct CDR3 sequences, with 18% as singletons. The material sequenced was blood. The origin of the receptors is a woman between 50 and 59 years old with Graves' hyperthyroidism.

The rearrangement joins TRBV7-3 to TRBJ1-3; D uncertain. The CDR3 length is 16 residues. The germline V and J ends were trimmed by 3 bases and 1 base, with 13 bases remaining between them. In germline, CDR1 is SGHTA, CDR2 FQGTGA. The CDR3 loop is CASSFGPPGSGNTIYF. CDR3 nucleotide sequence: TGTGCCAGCAGCTTCGGCCCGCCGGGGTCTGGAAACACCATATATTTT.

A remark on this clonotype: One end of the junction fails to match germline, which may point to a read error. The CDR3 protein is CASSEGTSGNYNEQFF. CDR3 bases: TGTGCCAGCAGCGAAGGGACTAGCGGGAATTACAATGAGCAGTTCTTC. The rearrangement uses TRBV2 and TRBJ2-1; 13 bases fit TRBD2. The CDR3 consists of 16 residues. Germline assignment: CDR1 SNHLY and CDR2 FYNNEI. The variable domain in full, with the rest retrieved from reference TRBV2 and TRBJ2-1, is EPEVTQTPSHQVTQMGQEVILRCVPISNHLYFYWYRQILGQKVEFLVSFYNNEISEKSEIFDDQFSVERPDGSNFTLKIRSTKLEDSAMYFCASSEGTSGNYNEQFFGPGTRLTVL.

The CDR3 coding sequence is TGTGCCAGCAGTTCCGGGGCAGGGATCACAGATACGCAGTATTTT. Its translation is CASSSGAGITDTQYF. This sequence joins TRBV27 and TRBJ2-3, with D perhaps being TRBD1 or TRBD2 (5 bases each). The CDR3 consists of 15 residues. Trimming removed 4 bases at V and 2 bases at J, with 13 bases between. CDR1 and CDR2 (germline): MNHEY, SMNVEV (reference sequence).

The rearrangement links TRBV5-5 to TRBJ1-4, with D possibly TRBD1 on 5 matching bases. Per germline, CDR1 SGHKS and CDR2 YYEKEE (reference sequence). The CDR3 totals 16 residues. Trimming shortened V by 3 bases and J by 7 bases, and 19 bases separated the two germline ends. CDR3 coding DNA: TGTGCCAGCAGCTCGCAACGACAGACCCTTGCTGAAAAACTGTTTTTT. As protein: CASSSQRQTLAEKLFF.

The chain uses TRBV3-1 and TRBJ2-2; D is possibly TRBD1 (6 bases). V was trimmed by 0 bases and J by 3 bases, leaving 14 bases between them. In germline, CDR1 is LGHDT, CDR2 YNNKEL (reference sequence). CDR3 length equals 17 residues. CDR3 in amino acids: CASSQDRQGMDTGELFF. The CDR3 bases are TGTGCCAGCAGCCAAGACCGGCAGGGGATGGACACCGGGGAGCTGTTTTTT.

This clonotype has just a few counts. The V call is TRBV19, the J call TRBJ2-3; a weak D match, TRBD2 (5 bases). The CDR3 has 14 residues. Trimming shortened V by 4 bases and J by 2 bases, and 10 bases separated the two germline ends. Germline values: CDR1 LNHDA, CDR2 SQIVND (reference sequence). The CDR3 bases are TGTGCCAGTAGTACTCAGCGGATCACAGATACGCAGTATTTT. This sequence encodes CASSTQRITDTQYF.

The chain couples TRBV5-6 to TRBJ2-1; the D is unclear. The V gene lost 0 bases and the J gene lost 9 bases, with 16 bases spanning the gap. Germline CDR1 reads SGHDT; CDR2 reads YYEEEE. The CDR3 is 15 residues long. Written as DNA, the CDR3 is TGTGCCAGCAGCTTGGAGCCCTCGCCTGGGTTTGAGCAGTTCTTC. Its translation is CASSLEPSPGFEQFF.

The chain employs TRBV18 and TRBJ2-1, with 9 bases lining up with TRBD1. Germline assignment: CDR1 KGHSH and CDR2 LQKENI. The V gene end was trimmed by 2 bases and the J gene end by 8 bases; junction bases not matched to a gene: 7. The CDR3 covers 15 residues. CDR3 sequence: CASSPRWTGVDEQFF. DNA of the CDR3: TGTGCCAGCTCACCAAGGTGGACAGGGGTGGATGAGCAGTTCTTC.

This clonotype has just a few counts. V gene TRBV20-1 combines with J gene TRBJ2-3; 7 nucleotides agree with TRBD2. CDR1 and CDR2 from the germline V gene are DFQATT and SNEGSKA (reference sequence). CDR3 length: 14 residues. The V and J ends lost 1 base and 3 bases, in that order; junction bases with no gene match: 4. The DNA for the CDR3 is TGCAGTGCTAGAGGCGGGGAGGGGACAGATACGCAGTATTTT. This gives the protein CSARGGEGTDTQYF.

The table lists this clonotype with a few counts. The chain has TRBV30 and TRBJ2-5; D tentatively fits TRBD1 or TRBD2 (6 bases each). Germline CDR1 and CDR2: GTSNPN and SVGIG (reference sequence). Trimming left V 2 bases short and J 4 bases short, with 17 bases between. The CDR3 has 15 residues. The CDR3 here is CAWSWLGRGGETQYF. The CDR3, as DNA: TGTGCCTGGAGTTGGTTAGGCAGGGGAGGAGAGACCCAGTACTTC.